This T cell receptor beta chain was captured in a study of T cells in women clearing cervical HPV infection. Study observations and caveats: Controls had more TRBV6-7 (0.16%) than cases (approximately 0.11%).

With respect to this clone: What it binds is unknown. The read is 3 residues too short to cover the CDR3 end, so that end is filled in from the germline J gene.

The CDR3 is 14 residues long. Germline V gene sequence: CDR1 DFQATT, CDR2 SNEGSKA (reference sequence). Trimming cost V 5 bases and J 0 bases, with 14 bases left between them. Data came from immunoSEQ multiplex PCR; TCRdb stores just in-frame clones and leaves some out. Found here are 15,000 to 20,000 clones; the top ten clones hold around 17%. Material: blood buffy coat. The chain combines TRBV20-1 with TRBJ2-7; D possibly corresponds to TRBD1 (5 bases). The receptor was derived from a woman aged 18 to 75 with a cervical HPV16 infection that either progressed to CIN3+ or cleared (not recorded which). The CDR3 DNA, read in part, is TGCAGTGCTCCTAATTTGGACACCTCCTACGAG. Its translation: CSAPNLDTSYE. The entire CDR3 protein reads CSAPNLDTSYEQYF.